What follows are 17 T cell receptor beta chains derived from one specimen sequenced in a study of cytomegalovirus exposure and HLA in healthy donors. The PCR was carried out with 60 Vbeta primers and 13 Jbeta primers. Sequencing used immunoSEQ multiplex PCR; TCRdb keeps in-frame clones, though not all of them. The repertoire has about 260,000 clones, roughly 86% of them found once; the top ten carry 1.5% to 2.5%. Sequenced input: PBMCs. The receptors here all came from a woman aged 40 to 55 in good health and CMV-seropositive.

The chain has TRBV29-1 and TRBJ2-5; TRBD2 might be the D (6 bases). The CDR3 totals 13 residues. V lost 5 bases to trimming and J lost 11 bases, with 21 bases between them. Germline lookup yields CDR1 SQVTM and CDR2 ANQGSEA. CDR3 loop: CSVSQREFLEQYF. Written as DNA, the CDR3 is TGCAGCGTTTCGCAACGGGAGTTTTTGGAGCAGTACTTC.

The chain carries TRBV10-3 and TRBJ2-1; 11 nucleotides line up with TRBD2. CDR1 is ENHRY and CDR2 is SYGVKD in the germline V gene. Losses at the gene ends were 10 bases for V and 8 bases for J; bases not matched to a gene: 13. This CDR3 has 15 amino acids. CDR3 loop: CASASLAGGRDEQFF. The CDR3 DNA sequence: TGTGCCAGCGCTTCTCTAGCGGGAGGTAGGGATGAGCAGTTCTTC.

This chain joins TRBV15 and TRBJ2-2; the match to TRBD2 covers 7 bases. The ends lost 1 base at V and 7 bases at J; junction bases unmatched: 12. CDR1 LNHNV and CDR2 YYDKDF come from the germline V gene (reference sequence). This CDR3 region has 17 residues. CDR3 DNA sequence: TGTGCCACCAGCAGAGGCAGAGGCGGGAGTAGCATCGGGGAGCTGTTTTTT. It encodes CATSRGRGGSSIGELFF.

On this clone itself: The sample contains more than one DNA sequence encoding this CDR3. The V and J genes are TRBV5-4 and TRBJ2-1; 12 positions agree with TRBD2. This CDR3 has 16 residues. V lost 4 bases to trimming and J lost 7 bases; unmatched junction nucleotides: 9. Germline V gene data show CDR1 as SGHNT and CDR2 as YYREEE (reference sequence). CDR3 bases: TGTGCCAGCAGCCCCCGGACTAGCGGGATTGGGAATGAGCAGTTCTTC. Translating it yields CASSPRTSGIGNEQFF.

The rearrangement uses TRBV5-4 and TRBJ1-1, with D maybe TRBD1 (6 bases). V was trimmed by 2 bases and J by 5 bases, leaving 7 bases between them. CDR3 length: 12 amino acids. Per the germline V gene, CDR1 is SGHNT and CDR2 is YYREEE (reference sequence). The CDR3 sequence: CASSLRGTEAFF. CDR3 coding DNA: TGTGCCAGCAGCTTAAGGGGGACTGAAGCTTTCTTT.

The rearrangement links TRBV6-6 to TRBJ2-1, with 12 positions matching TRBD2. J was trimmed by 10 bases and V by 7 bases; bases with no gene match: 5. CDR3 length: 13 amino acids. Germline lookup yields CDR1 MNHNY and CDR2 SVGAGI (reference sequence). The CDR3 is CASKRLAGGEQFF. The CDR3 DNA sequence: TGTGCCAGCAAGAGGCTAGCGGGAGGGGAGCAGTTCTTC.

The genes are TRBV6-6 and TRBJ2-7, with TRBD1 identical over 7 bases. V shed 9 bases and J 2 bases; nucleotides not matched to a gene: 13. The CDR3 has 15 residues. Looked up from germline, CDR1 is MNHNY and CDR2 is SVGAGI (reference sequence). This CDR3 reads CASQDRPTLAYEQYF. The CDR3 coding sequence is TGTGCCAGTCAGGACAGGCCAACCCTTGCCTACGAGCAGTACTTC.

The V and J genes are TRBV6-6 and TRBJ2-1, with TRBD1 identical over 7 bases. V lost 0 bases to trimming and J lost 4 bases; unmatched junction nucleotides: 3. The germline gives CDR1 MNHNY, CDR2 SVGAGI (reference sequence). CDR3 size: 15 residues. For the CDR3, the DNA is TGTGCCAGCAGTTACTCCGGGACAGCATACAATGAGCAGTTCTTC. Translating it yields CASSYSGTAYNEQFF.

The rearrangement joins TRBV4-3 to TRBJ1-4, with 8 bases fitting TRBD1. The CDR3 has 13 amino acids. Germline V CDR1 and CDR2: LGHNA, YSLEER. V was clipped by 1 base and J by 10 bases; unmatched bases: 2. CDR3 residues: CASSQVQGAKLFF. The CDR3 nucleotides are TGCGCCAGCAGCCAAGTTCAGGGGGCAAAACTGTTTTTT.

The chain joins TRBV25-1 to TRBJ1-3; 8 nucleotides line up with TRBD1. CDR1 is MGHDK, CDR2 SYGVNS, per germline. The V gene end was trimmed by 1 base and the J gene end by 2 bases; junction bases not matched to a gene: 1. The CDR3 consists of 15 residues. The CDR3 DNA reads as TGTGCCAGCAGTGAATCAGGGGGCGCTGGAAACACCATATATTTT. As protein: CASSESGGAGNTIYF.

This clone was seen more than once but under ten times. The genes are TRBV30 and TRBJ2-1, with TRBD2 matching 8 bases. Germline V gives CDR1 GTSNPN, CDR2 SVGIG (reference sequence). V was clipped by 2 bases and J by 9 bases; unmatched bases: 9. This CDR3 has 14 residues. CDR3 region: CAWSYGRATVEQFF. The DNA of the CDR3 is TGTGCCTGGAGTTACGGGAGGGCCACTGTTGAGCAGTTCTTC. The whole variable domain, remainder taken from reference TRBV30 and TRBJ2-1, is SQTIHQWPATLVQPVGSPLSLECTVEGTSNPNLYWYRQAAGRGLQLLFYSVGIGQISSEVPQNLSASRPQDRQFILSSKKLLLSDSGFYLCAWSYGRATVEQFFGPGTRLTVL.

In DNA form, the CDR3 reads TGTGCCAGCAGTTACGACCGAGCGGGAGCCTACGAGCAGTACTTC. It yields the protein CASSYDRAGAYEQYF. The chain combines TRBV6-6 with TRBJ2-7; 8 bases are shared with TRBD2. The CDR3 length is 15 residues. Germline CDR1 reads MNHNY; CDR2 reads SVGAGI (reference sequence). Trimming at V came to 2 bases and at J to 2 bases, leaving 5 bases not matched to a gene.

The genes are TRBV6-1 and TRBJ1-2, with D uncertain. Germline V CDR1 and CDR2: MNHNS, SASEGT. V was pared by 0 bases and J by 2 bases, with 13 bases between. The CDR3 consists of 16 residues. CDR3: CASSEALGLSNYGYTF. The CDR3, as DNA: TGTGCCAGCAGTGAAGCGCTTGGCTTATCAAACTATGGCTACACCTTC.

By share, this clone ranks as medium-sized. The chain couples TRBV6-6 to TRBJ1-5, with 7 bases lining up with TRBD1. CDR1 and CDR2 from the germline V gene are MNHNY and SVGAGI (reference sequence). The V gene end was trimmed by 5 bases and the J gene end by 4 bases; junction bases not matched to a gene: 5. The CDR3 is 14 amino acids. CDR3 sequence (DNA): TGTGCCAGCAGTCCCGGGACAGAGAATCAGCCCCAGCATTTT. It translates to CASSPGTENQPQHF.

The gene calls are TRBV4-3 and TRBJ2-2; 10 bases fit TRBD2. Germline V lookup: CDR1 LGHNA, CDR2 YSLEER. The CDR3 runs to 16 residues. V shed 0 bases, J shed 7 bases, and the junction held 5 bases outside the gene matches. As DNA, the CDR3 is TGCGCCAGCAGCCAAGAAAGCGGGAGGGCAAACGGGGAGCTGTTTTTT. Its protein product is CASSQESGRANGELFF.

The chain employs TRBV6-5 and TRBJ2-5; possibly TRBD2 for D (6 bases). The J call may not be correct, given that the DNA end is closer to TRBJ2-7. The CDR3 contains 13 residues. The germline gives CDR1 MNHEY, CDR2 SVGAGI. The DNA of the CDR3 is TGTGCCAGCAGTCCGGGACTTGGCTACGAGCAGTACTTC. Its protein product is CASSPGLGYEQYF.

The V gene is TRBV19, the J gene TRBJ1-2, with 10 bases fitting TRBD1. J lost 4 bases, V lost 9 bases, and 8 bases had no gene match. Germline V gene sequence: CDR1 LNHDA, CDR2 SQIVND (reference sequence). There are 14 residues in the CDR3. CDR3 DNA sequence: TGTGCCAGCGGACCGGGACAGGGGTCCTATGGCTACACCTTC. Protein product: CASGPGQGSYGYTF.